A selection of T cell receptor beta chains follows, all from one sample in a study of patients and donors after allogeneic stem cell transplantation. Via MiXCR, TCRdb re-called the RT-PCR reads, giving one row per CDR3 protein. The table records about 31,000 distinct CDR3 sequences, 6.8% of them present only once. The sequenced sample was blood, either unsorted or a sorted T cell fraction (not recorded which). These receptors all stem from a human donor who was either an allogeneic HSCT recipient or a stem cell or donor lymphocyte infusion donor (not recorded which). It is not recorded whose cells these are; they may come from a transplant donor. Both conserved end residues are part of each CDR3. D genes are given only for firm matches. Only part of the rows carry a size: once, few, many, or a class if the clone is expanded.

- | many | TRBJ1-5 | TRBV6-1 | CASSVSANQPQHF | TGTGCCAGCAGTGTGTCGGCTAATCAGCCCCAGCATTTT
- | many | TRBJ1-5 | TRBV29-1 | CSVTEGDSNQPQHF | TGCAGCGTGACGGAAGGAGATAGCAATCAGCCCCAGCATTTT
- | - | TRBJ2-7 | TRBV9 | CASSKGGPSIYEQYF | TGTGCCAGCAGCAAGGGGGGCCCATCAATCTACGAGCAGTACTTC
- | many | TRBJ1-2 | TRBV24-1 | CATSDLGRNYGYTF | TGTGCCACCAGTGATTTGGGGCGGAACTATGGCTACACCTTC
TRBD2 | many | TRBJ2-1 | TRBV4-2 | CAIAPGTSGINEQFF | TGTGCCATCGCGCCCGGGACTAGCGGGATTAATGAGCAGTTCTTC
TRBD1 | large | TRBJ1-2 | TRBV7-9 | CASSFRGHGYTF | TGTGCCAGCAGCTTTAGGGGGCATGGCTACACCTTC
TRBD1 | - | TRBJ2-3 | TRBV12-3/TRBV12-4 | CASSSQGQGGSEQYF | TGTGCCAGCAGTTCTCAGGGACAGGGTGGGTCTGAGCAGTATTTT
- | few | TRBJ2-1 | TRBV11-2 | CASSLDFLATQFF | TGTGCCAGCAGCTTAGACTTCCTAGCAACGCAGTTCTTC
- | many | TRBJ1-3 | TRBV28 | CASSAWGRGNTIYF | TGTGCCAGCAGTGCCTGGGGAAGAGGAAACACCATATATTTT
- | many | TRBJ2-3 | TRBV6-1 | CASSRKGISQYF | TGTGCCAGCAGCCGAAAGGGTATCTCGCAGTATTTT
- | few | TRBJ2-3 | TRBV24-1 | CATSDWSTDTQYF | TGTGCCACCAGTGATTGGAGCACAGATACGCAGTATTTT
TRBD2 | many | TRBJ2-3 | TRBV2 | CASSLIGLAGNSDTQYF | TGTGCCAGCAGTCTAATCGGACTAGCGGGAAACTCAGATACGCAGTATTTT
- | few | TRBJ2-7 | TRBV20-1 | CSASAILVGNEQYF | TGCAGTGCTAGTGCCATCCTCGTTGGGAACGAGCAGTACTTC
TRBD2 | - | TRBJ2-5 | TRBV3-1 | CASNPVAGGIQETQYF | TGTGCCAGCAACCCAGTAGCGGGAGGCATCCAAGAGACCCAGTACTTC
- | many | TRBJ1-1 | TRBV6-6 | CASSYSHGTEAFF | TGTGCCAGCAGTTACTCGCATGGGACTGAAGCTTTCTTT
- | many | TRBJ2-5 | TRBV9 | CASSVGGGKGETQYF | TGTGCCAGCAGCGTAGGGGGCGGGAAGGGAGAGACCCAGTACTTC
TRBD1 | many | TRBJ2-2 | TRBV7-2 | CASGQGATGELFF | TGTGCCAGCGGACAGGGGGCCACCGGGGAGCTGTTTTTT
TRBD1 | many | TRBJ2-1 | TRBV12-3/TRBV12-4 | CASSLGQGIYNEQFF | TGTGCCAGCAGTCTCGGACAGGGGATCTACAATGAGCAGTTCTTC
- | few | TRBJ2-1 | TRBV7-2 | CASSLGFEQFF | TGTGCCAGCAGCTTAGGATTTGAGCAGTTCTTC
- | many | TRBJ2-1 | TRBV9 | CASSVLEWNEQFF | TGTGCCAGCAGCGTCTTGGAGTGGAATGAGCAGTTCTTC
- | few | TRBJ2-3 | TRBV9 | CASSVRSTDTQYF | TGTGCCAGCAGCGTCAGAAGCACAGATACGCAGTATTTT
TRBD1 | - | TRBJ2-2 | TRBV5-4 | CASSFPGTGITGELFF | TGTGCCAGCAGCTTTCCCGGGACAGGCATCACCGGGGAGCTGTTTTTT
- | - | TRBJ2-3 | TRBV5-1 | CASSVGTDTDTQYF | TGCGCCAGCAGCGTCGGGACGGACACAGATACGCAGTATTTT
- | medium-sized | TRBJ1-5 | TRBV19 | CASSILGGRRQPQHF | TGTGCCAGTAGTATTCTAGGGGGGCGCAGGCAGCCCCAGCATTTT
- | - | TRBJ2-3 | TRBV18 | CASSLNQADTQYF | TGTGCCAGCTCCCTAAACCAGGCAGATACGCAGTATTTT
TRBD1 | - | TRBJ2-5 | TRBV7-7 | CASSRDRGMETQYF | TGTGCCAGCAGCAGGGACAGGGGGATGGAGACCCAGTACTTC
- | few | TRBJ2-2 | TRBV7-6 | CASSLSRIRTENTGELFF | TGTGCCAGCAGCTTAAGTAGGATCAGGACAGAGAACACCGGGGAGCTGTTTTTT
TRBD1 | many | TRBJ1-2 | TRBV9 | CASNRQGATGYTF | TGTGCCAGCAACCGACAGGGGGCAACTGGCTACACCTTC
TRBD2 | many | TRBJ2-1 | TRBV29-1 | CSVEYSRGRANEQFF | TGCAGCGTTGAGTACAGTCGCGGGAGGGCCAATGAGCAGTTCTTC
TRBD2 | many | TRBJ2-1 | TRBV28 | CASSRASGKSYNEQFF | TGTGCCAGCAGCAGGGCTAGCGGGAAGTCCTACAATGAGCAGTTCTTC
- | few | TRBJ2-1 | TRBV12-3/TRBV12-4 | CASSLVGEQFF | TGTGCCAGCAGTTTAGTTGGTGAGCAGTTCTTC
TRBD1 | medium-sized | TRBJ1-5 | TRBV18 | CASSPNGQGAAQPQHF | TGTGCCAGCTCACCGAACGGACAGGGGGCCGCTCAGCCCCAGCATTTT
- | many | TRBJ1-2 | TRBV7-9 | CASSRGQGISYGYTF | TGTGCCAGCAGCCGAGGGCAGGGGATATCCTATGGCTACACCTTC
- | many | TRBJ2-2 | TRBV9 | CASSASFGPLTGELFF | TGTGCCAGCAGCGCCTCATTTGGGCCTCTCACCGGGGAGCTGTTTTTT
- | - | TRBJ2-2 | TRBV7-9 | CASSFGQADTGELFF | TGTGCCAGCAGCTTCGGGCAGGCTGACACCGGGGAGCTGTTTTTT
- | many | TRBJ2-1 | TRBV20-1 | CSARFLAFYNEQFF | TGCAGTGCTAGATTCCTAGCGTTCTACAATGAGCAGTTCTTC
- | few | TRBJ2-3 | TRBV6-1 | CASSEGTDTQYF | TGTGCCAGCAGTGAAGGGACAGATACGCAGTATTTT
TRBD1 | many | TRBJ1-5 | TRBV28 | CASGQEYNQPQHF | TGTGCCAGCGGACAGGAATACAATCAGCCCCAGCATTTT
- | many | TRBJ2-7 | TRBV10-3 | CAISESTYDEQYF | TGTGCCATCAGTGAGTCGACGTACGACGAGCAGTACTTC
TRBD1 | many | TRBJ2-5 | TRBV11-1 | CASSLIWDSGETQYF | TGTGCCAGCAGCTTAATCTGGGACAGTGGAGAGACCCAGTACTTC
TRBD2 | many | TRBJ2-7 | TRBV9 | CASSESGSSYEQYF | TGTGCCAGCAGCGAAAGCGGGAGCTCCTACGAGCAGTACTTC
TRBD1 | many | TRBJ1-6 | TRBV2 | CASSTGQGPNSPLHF | TGTGCCAGCAGTACCGGACAGGGGCCCAATTCACCCCTCCACTTT